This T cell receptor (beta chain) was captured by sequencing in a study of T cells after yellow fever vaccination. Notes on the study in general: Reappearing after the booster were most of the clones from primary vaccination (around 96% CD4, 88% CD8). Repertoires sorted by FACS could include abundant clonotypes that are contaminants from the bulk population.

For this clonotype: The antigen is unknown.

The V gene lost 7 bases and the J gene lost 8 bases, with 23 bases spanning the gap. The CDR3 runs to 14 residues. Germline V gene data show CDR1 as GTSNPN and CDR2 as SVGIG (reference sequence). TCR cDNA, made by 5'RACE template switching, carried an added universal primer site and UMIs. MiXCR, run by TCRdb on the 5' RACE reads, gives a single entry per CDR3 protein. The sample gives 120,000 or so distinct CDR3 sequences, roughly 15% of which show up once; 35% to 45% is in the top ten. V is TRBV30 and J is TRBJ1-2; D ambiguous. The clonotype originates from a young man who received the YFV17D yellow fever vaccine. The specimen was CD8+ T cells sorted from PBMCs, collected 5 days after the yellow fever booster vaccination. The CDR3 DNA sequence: TGTGCCTTTAGGGCAACGGTATTTGATATCGGCTACACCTTC. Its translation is CAFRATVFDIGYTF.